A single T cell receptor beta chain is shown here with its context. Antigen: not known. A single base separates this from a much larger clone, so it may be a read error. The data belong to a study of tumor-infiltrating lymphocytes in primary liver carcinoma. Overall study: The study reported T1-T3 N0M0 tumors spanning 4.2 to 10 cm.

Using a constant-region primer together with ProtoScript II reverse transcriptase, TCR beta cDNA was made from 500 ng of total RNA. TCR beta libraries came from three nested multiplex PCR rounds using slightly modified ARM-PCR. The study ran its first two PCR rounds for roughly 10 cycles each, using TRBV1-TRBV30 forward primers and a C-beta reverse primer. One entry per CDR3 protein, called by TCRdb with MiXCR from the multiplex PCR reads. Of roughly 50,000 distinct CDR3 sequences listed, 70% to 75% were seen once; the top ten hold roughly 24%. Germline V gene lookup returns CDR1 LNHDA and CDR2 SQIVND (reference sequence). V was shortened by 5 bases and J by 3 bases, with 11 bases between the two germline ends. The CDR3 contains 13 residues. The study co-extracted DNA and RNA from around 20-30 mg of unsorted bulk tissue. Researchers took samples from five separate regions of each tumor. Notes on the study in general: Compared with blood, tumor repertoires held significantly more in their top 250 clones.

The J gene is TRBJ2-7, the V gene TRBV19; possible D gene TRBD2, 5 bases. Source material: liver tumor tissue from sampling region 2. Subset of the sample: tumor region T2, inferior pole. The receptor's source is a man in his forties with primary liver carcinoma and hepatitis B virus infection. As DNA, the CDR3 is TGTGCCAGTAGTGGTCGGCGGGTCTACGAGCAGTACTTC. It translates to CASSGRRVYEQYF.